This T cell receptor beta chain was recorded in a study of blood T cell repertoires in COVID-19. Study-level information: Both acute and convalescent COVID-19 samples were obtained from the United States, Italy and Spain. T cells, B-cell-depleted T cells, or PBMCs supplied cDNA or gDNA.

The V gene lost 1 base and the J gene lost 3 bases, with 10 bases spanning the gap. CDR3 length: 15 residues. CDR1 and CDR2 from the germline V gene are SGDLS and YYNGEE. Per the original data handling: Cell counts per sample came from amplifying reference gene primers. Clones were read by immunoSEQ multiplex PCR, and TCRdb kept only the in-frame ones, dropping some. V, J and clone size were drawn from that table, and D and trimming were deduced from the DNA. The table has 250,000 to 300,000 clones, 70% to 90% seen once; the top ten hold around 0.78%. The chain carries TRBV9 and TRBJ2-2; the D gene is possibly TRBD1 (5 bases). This receptor was identified in a woman aged 25 to 39 with acute or convalescent COVID-19. The sample taken for sequencing was peripheral blood. The CDR3, as DNA: TGTGCCAGCAGCGTACGTCTAGGGGACACCGGGGAGCTGTTTTTT. This translates into CASSVRLGDTGELFF.